The 13 T cell receptor beta chains presented below share a single source sample, sequenced in a study of regulatory T cells in long-lasting Graves disease. According to the study, TCR beta libraries were built with iRepertoire HTBI primers and CDR3-region Arm-PCR. One entry per CDR3 protein results from TCRdb running MiXCR on the multiplex PCR reads. The sample holds around 430,000 distinct CDR3 sequences; about 22% are singletons and the top ten take around 12%. Time point described: persistent/refractory GD, antithyroid drugs over 5 years with positive TRAb. Generation of the TCR library employed RNA extracted from PBMCs. Here the sequenced sample was peripheral blood mononuclear cells (PBMCs), taken when the disease was refractory, from a patient treated with antithyroid drugs. Every receptor here comes from a female donor with Graves disease.

There are many counts of this clonotype. The rearrangement uses TRBV7-2 and TRBJ2-7, with 9 bases aligning to TRBD1. Germline CDR1 SGHTA, CDR2 FQGNSA. The CDR3 totals 15 residues. The V segment lost 5 bases and the J segment 4 bases; nucleotides outside the gene matches: 9. The CDR3 DNA reads TGTGCCAGCAGCCTAACCACAGGGGGCTGGTACGAGCAGTACTTC. Its protein product is CASSLTTGGWYEQYF.

V is TRBV20-1 and J is TRBJ2-1; TRBD2 aligns across 11 bases. V gave up 8 bases and J gave up 4 bases; unmatched junction bases: 13. Germline CDR1 and CDR2: DFQATT and SNEGSKA (reference sequence). This CDR3 has 16 amino acids. CDR3 sequence reads: CSTVDRLAGMYNEQFF. CDR3 bases: TGCAGTACTGTTGACAGACTAGCGGGAATGTACAATGAGCAGTTCTTC.

CDR3 DNA sequence: TGTGCCAGCATCAGTAGCGGGAGGGCCTCCGGGGCAGATACGCAGTATTTT. Its protein product is CASISSGRASGADTQYF. The chain couples TRBV12-3 or TRBV12-4 to TRBJ2-3; 11 bases line up with TRBD2. The J segment lost 4 bases and the V segment lost 7 bases, leaving 13 bases of the junction unmatched. The CDR3 runs 17 residues.

About this clonotype: It may be a read error: a sequence one base away is much more abundant. The chain carries TRBV28 and TRBJ1-5; D remains unclear. This CDR3 has 14 residues. Germline CDR1 is MDHEN and CDR2 is SYDVKM. Trimming left V 6 bases short and J 1 base short, with 10 bases between. The CDR3 region has the DNA TGTGCCAGCAGCGGCCGTTTAAGCAATCAGCCCCAGCATTTT. Translated: CASSGRLSNQPQHF.

This clonotype has a count of ten or more. The rearrangement uses TRBV6-1 and TRBJ1-5; TRBD1 might be the D (5 bases). The CDR3 extends over 14 amino acids. Between the trimmed V and J ends, which lost 4 bases and 1 base, there was a span of 8 bases. Germline loops: CDR1 MNHNS, CDR2 SASEGT. The CDR3 DNA follows: TGTGCCAGCAGTGCTTGGGACAGCAATCAGCCCCAGCATTTT. Protein sequence: CASSAWDSNQPQHF.

This clonotype occurred a few times. The chain couples TRBV5-6 to TRBJ2-7; D is unclear. Germline CDR1 reads SGHDT; CDR2 reads YYEEEE. Trimming pared 4 bases from V and 1 base from J, leaving 12 bases between. The CDR3 runs 14 residues. CDR3 DNA: TGTGCCAGCAGCAGGAAAGGGCCTTCCTACGAGCAGTACTTC. This encodes CASSRKGPSYEQYF.

The table lists this clonotype with many counts. This chain connects TRBV28 to TRBJ2-2; the match to TRBD2 covers 8 bases. The CDR3 loop spans 16 amino acids. Germline loops: CDR1 MDHEN, CDR2 SYDVKM. V shed 6 bases, J shed 5 bases, and the junction held 11 bases outside the gene matches. In DNA, the CDR3 is TGTGCCAGCAGCCTCCTCCCGGGGGGGCGAACCGGGGAGCTGTTTTTT. Its protein product is CASSLLPGGRTGELFF.

The table lists this clonotype with many counts. This chain joins TRBV20-1 and TRBJ2-4, with 8 bases lining up with TRBD1. Germline CDR1 DFQATT, CDR2 SNEGSKA (reference sequence). V shed 2 bases, J shed 5 bases, and the junction held 11 bases outside the gene matches. CDR3 length equals 16 residues. For the CDR3, the DNA is TGCAGTGCTAGACCGGACAGGGAGAGGTCCCAAAACATTCAGTACTTC. Translation: CSARPDRERSQNIQYF.

This clonotype occurred a few times. V usage is TRBV6-2 or TRBV6-3 and J usage is TRBJ2-7, with 7 nucleotides matching TRBD2. The junction had 14 bases not matched to a gene; V was cut back by 8 bases and J by 4 bases. Germline V gene data show CDR1 as MNHEY and CDR2 as SVGEGT. This CDR3 spans 15 amino acids. CDR3 residues: CASSAWEKRGYEQYF. The CDR3 region has the DNA TGTGCCAGCTCCGCCTGGGAGAAGCGGGGATACGAGCAGTACTTC.

This clonotype has at least ten counts. The chain couples TRBV7-9 to TRBJ2-7; 9 nucleotides align to TRBD1. CDR3 size: 17 residues. With V trimmed by 4 bases and J by 6 bases, 16 bases remained unmatched. CDR1 and CDR2 from the germline V gene are SEHNR and FQNEAQ (reference sequence). This CDR3 is CASSSSRTGDTPFEQYF. The CDR3 DNA sequence: TGTGCCAGCAGCTCCTCCCGGACAGGGGATACCCCCTTCGAGCAGTACTTC.

This clonotype was counted many times. The chain has TRBV24-1 and TRBJ1-5; maybe TRBD1 (6 bases). The germline V gene encodes CDR1 KGHDR and CDR2 SFDVKD. CDR3 length: 13 residues. With 4 bases removed from V and 5 bases from J, the gap between germline ends came to 8 bases. CDR3 DNA sequence: TGTGCCACCAGTGACAGGGGCGATCAGCCCCAGCATTTT. Amino acid sequence: CATSDRGDQPQHF.

This clonotype turned up a few times. The genes are TRBV5-1 and TRBJ1-3; possibly TRBD1 for D (6 bases). Germline values: CDR1 SGHRS, CDR2 YFSETQ. Trimming cost V 0 bases and J 0 bases, with 13 bases left between them. This CDR3 contains 17 residues. In DNA form, the CDR3 reads TGCGCCAGCAGCTTGGCCGGGACAACTAGCTCTGGAAACACCATATATTTT. Translated, it gives CASSLAGTTSSGNTIYF. Drawing the rest from reference TRBV5-1 and TRBJ1-3, the complete variable domain is KAGVTQTPRYLIKTRGQQVTLSCSPISGHRSVSWYQQTPGQGLQFLFEYFSETQRNKGNFPGRFSGRQFSNSRSEMNVSTLELGDSALYLCASSLAGTTSSGNTIYFGEGSWLTVV.

At least ten counts were recorded for this clonotype. This CDR3 is CSARDQDQGYTF. The CDR3 DNA reads TGCAGTGCTAGAGATCAGGACCAAGGCTACACCTTC. The rearrangement uses TRBV20-1 and TRBJ1-2; D ambiguous. With 0 bases removed from V and 8 bases from J, the gap between germline ends came to 10 bases. CDR3 length: 12 residues. Germline CDR1 DFQATT, CDR2 SNEGSKA (reference sequence).